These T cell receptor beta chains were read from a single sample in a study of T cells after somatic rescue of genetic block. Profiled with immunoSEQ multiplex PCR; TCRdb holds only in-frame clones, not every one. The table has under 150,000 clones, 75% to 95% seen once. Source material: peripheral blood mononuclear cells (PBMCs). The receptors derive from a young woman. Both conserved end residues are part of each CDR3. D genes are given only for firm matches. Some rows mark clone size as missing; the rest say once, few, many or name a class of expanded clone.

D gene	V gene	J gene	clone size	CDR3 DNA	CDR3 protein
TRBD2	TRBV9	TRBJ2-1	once	TGTGCCAGCAGCCCGAGACTAGCGGGGGGCTACAATGAGCAGTTCTTC	CASSPRLAGGYNEQFF
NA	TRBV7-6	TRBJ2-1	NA	TGTGCCAGCAGCAACCCCGGGGGCAATGAGCAGTTCTTC	CASSNPGGNEQFF
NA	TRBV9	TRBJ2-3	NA	TGTGCCAGCAGCGTAGCTCTCGGGGCGGGAGATACGCAGTATTTT	CASSVALGAGDTQYF
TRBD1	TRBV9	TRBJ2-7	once	TGTGCCAGCAGCGTAGGGGGACAGGGGCGTTACGAGCAGTACTTC	CASSVGGQGRYEQYF
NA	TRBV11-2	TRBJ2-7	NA	TGTGCCAGCAGCCCGGGACTCGGCAGGTACGAGCAGTACTTC	CASSPGLGRYEQYF
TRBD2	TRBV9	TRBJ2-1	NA	TGTGCCAGCAGCGTAGTCGCTAGCGGGGGGGCTACTGAGCAGTTCTTC	CASSVVASGGATEQFF
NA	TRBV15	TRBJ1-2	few	TGTGCCACCAGCGGCTACCGGTCGGATGGCTACACCTTC	CATSGYRSDGYTF
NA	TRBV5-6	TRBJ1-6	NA	TGTGCCAGCAGCCGTAGGTGGTCCCTGGGTTCACCCCTCCACTTT	CASSRRWSLGSPLHF
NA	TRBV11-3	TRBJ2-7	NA	TGTGCCAGCAGCTCAAGAGACAGGGGCGACGGGAGGTACGAGCAGTACTTC	CASSSRDRGDGRYEQYF
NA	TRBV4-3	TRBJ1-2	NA	TGCGCCAGCAGCCCCGGACAAGATGATGGCTACACCTTC	CASSPGQDDGYTF
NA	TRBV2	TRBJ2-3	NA	TGTGCCAGCAGTGAAAGGGAAAGGGTAACAGATACGCAGTATTTT	CASSERERVTDTQYF
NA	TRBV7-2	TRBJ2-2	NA	TGTGCCAGCAGCCCTGGTATGAGGCCAGGCGGGGAGCTGTTTTTT	CASSPGMRPGGELFF
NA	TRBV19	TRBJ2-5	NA	TGTGCCAGTAGTATAGGCGACTTACCGTCGGGAGAGACCCAGTACTTC	CASSIGDLPSGETQYF
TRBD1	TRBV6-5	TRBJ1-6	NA	TGTGCCAGCAATCTTTCCTGGGACAGCAATTCACCCCTCCACTTT	CASNLSWDSNSPLHF
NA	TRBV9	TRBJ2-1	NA	TGTGCCAGCAGCGGCTTAGGTAATGAGCAGTTCTTC	CASSGLGNEQFF
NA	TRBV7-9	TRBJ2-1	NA	TGTGCCAGCAGCTTCGGTTCCAATGAGCAGTTCTTC	CASSFGSNEQFF
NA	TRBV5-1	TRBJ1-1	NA	TGCGCCAGCACCCCGTACGGGGGCACGAACACTGAAGCTTTCTTT	CASTPYGGTNTEAFF
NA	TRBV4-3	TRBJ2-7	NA	TGCGCCAGCAGCCAAGCAGAGGTGGGGGCCTCCTACGAGCAGTACTTC	CASSQAEVGASYEQYF
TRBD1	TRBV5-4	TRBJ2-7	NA	TGTGCCAGCAGCTTGGAAGGGACAGGTCTGTACGAGCAGTACTTC	CASSLEGTGLYEQYF
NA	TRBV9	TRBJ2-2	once	TGTGCCAGCAGTGTAGGGATTCCCACCGGGGAGCTGTTTTTT	CASSVGIPTGELFF
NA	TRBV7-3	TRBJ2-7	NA	TGTGCCAGCAGCTTATATCCGGCGTACGAGCAGTACTTC	CASSLYPAYEQYF
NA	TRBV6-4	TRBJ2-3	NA	TGTGCCAGCAGTGACTCGAAGGGGGGCACAGATACGCAGTATTTT	CASSDSKGGTDTQYF
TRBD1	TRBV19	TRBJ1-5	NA	TGTGCCAGTAGTATAGAACAGGGGGCGCATTATAGCAATCAGCCCCAGCATTTT	CASSIEQGAHYSNQPQHF
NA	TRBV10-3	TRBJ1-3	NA	TGTGCCATCAGTGACCTCAGGGGATCGGAAGGAAACACCATATATTTT	CAISDLRGSEGNTIYF
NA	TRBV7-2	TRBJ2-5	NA	TGTGCCAGCAGCCCGGACAGATCAACCCAGTACTTC	CASSPDRSTQYF
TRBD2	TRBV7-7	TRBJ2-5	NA	TGTGCCAGCAGCTTAGCGGGGGAGGGAGAGACCCAGTACTTC	CASSLAGEGETQYF
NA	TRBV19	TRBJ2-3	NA	TGTGCCAGTAGTAACGGCGGGGAGGTAGATCTCACAGATACGCAGTATTTT	CASSNGGEVDLTDTQYF
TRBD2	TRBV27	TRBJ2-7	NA	TGTGCCAGCAAGGGCGGGGGGTCCGCCGAGCAGTACTTC	CASKGGGSAEQYF
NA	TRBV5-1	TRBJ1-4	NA	TGCGCCAGCAGCTCCGGGGCAGGCAGGGAAAAACTGTTTTTT	CASSSGAGREKLFF
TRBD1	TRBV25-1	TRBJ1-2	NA	TGTGCCAGCAGGGACCCGGGACAGGGTATCTATGGCTACACCTTC	CASRDPGQGIYGYTF
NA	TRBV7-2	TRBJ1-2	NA	TGTGCCAGCAGCCTGGGGATCCTTAACTATGGCTACACCTTC	CASSLGILNYGYTF
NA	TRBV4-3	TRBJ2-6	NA	TGCGCCAGCAGCCAAGAATCAGCAGGCCTTGGTTATCAGGGCGTCAACGTCCTGACTTTC	CASSQESAGLGYQGVNVLTF
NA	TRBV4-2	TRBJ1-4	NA	TGTGCCAGCAGCCAAGACGGGTCACAGCTAAATGAAAAACTGTTTTTT	CASSQDGSQLNEKLFF
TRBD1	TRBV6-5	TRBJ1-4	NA	TGTGCCAGCAGTAGGGACAGGGGGCCATCACTGTTTTTT	CASSRDRGPSLFF
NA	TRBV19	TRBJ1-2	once	TGTGCCAGTAGTATAGAATACTCAGGATACACCTTC	CASSIEYSGYTF
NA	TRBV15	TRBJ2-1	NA	TGTGCCACCAGCAGATCCCGGGGGACAGACTACTACAATGAGCAGTTCTTC	CATSRSRGTDYYNEQFF
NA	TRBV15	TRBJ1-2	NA	TGTGCCACCAGCAGAGATCAGAGTAACTATGGCTACACCTTC	CATSRDQSNYGYTF
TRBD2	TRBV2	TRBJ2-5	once	TGTGCCAGCAGTGCCGGACTAGCGGGGACCCAGGGGCAGTACTTC	CASSAGLAGTQGQYF
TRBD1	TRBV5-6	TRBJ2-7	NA	TGTGCCAGCAGCTTGGGTGGGACAGGGGTCTACGAGCAGTACTTC	CASSLGGTGVYEQYF
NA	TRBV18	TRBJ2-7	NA	TGTGCCAGCTCACCCAGTCACAGGAGGGGCTCCTACGAGCAGTACTTC	CASSPSHRRGSYEQYF
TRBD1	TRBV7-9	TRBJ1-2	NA	TGTGCCAGCAGCTTCCAGGGGGCTTTGGGCTACACCTTC	CASSFQGALGYTF
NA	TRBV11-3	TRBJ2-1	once	TGTGCCAGCAGCTTAGCGGGGGAGTTTAGGAATGAGCAGTTCTTC	CASSLAGEFRNEQFF
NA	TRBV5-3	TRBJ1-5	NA	TGTGCCAGAAGGGCGGACAAAAATAGCAATCAGCCCCAGCATTTT	CARRADKNSNQPQHF
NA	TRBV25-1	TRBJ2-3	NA	TGTGCCAGCAGTGACCCCGGGCGGATCACAGATACGCAGTATTTT	CASSDPGRITDTQYF
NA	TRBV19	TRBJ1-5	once	TGTGCCAGTAGTATAATTAGGGGGGCCTATAGCAATCAGCCCCAGCATTTT	CASSIIRGAYSNQPQHF
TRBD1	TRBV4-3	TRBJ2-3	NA	TGCGCCAGCTCTATCCGGGACAGGGCAACAGATACGCAGTATTTT	CASSIRDRATDTQYF
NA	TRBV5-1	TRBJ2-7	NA	TGCGCCAGCAGCATAAGTAGTTTCCCCTACGAGCAGTACTTC	CASSISSFPYEQYF
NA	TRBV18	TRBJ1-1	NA	TGTGCCAGCTCACCACCCGGTACGGGGGACCCTGAAGCTTTCTTT	CASSPPGTGDPEAFF
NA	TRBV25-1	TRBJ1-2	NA	TGTGCCAGCAGTGCTCTGGACAGCTTGTTCAATGGCTACACCTTC	CASSALDSLFNGYTF
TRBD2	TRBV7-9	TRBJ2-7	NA	TGTGCCAGCAGCGCCCCCGGGACTAAAACCTACGAGCAGTACTTC	CASSAPGTKTYEQYF
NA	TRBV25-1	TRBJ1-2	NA	TGTGCCAGCAGTACTATGGACCTATATGGCTACACCTTC	CASSTMDLYGYTF
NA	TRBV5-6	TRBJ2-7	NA	TGTGCCAGCAGCTTGAGATCCCACTACGAGCAGTACTTC	CASSLRSHYEQYF
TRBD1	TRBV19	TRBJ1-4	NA	TGTGCCAGTAGAAGTATACTGGGACAGGGAAATGATGAAAAACTGTTTTTT	CASRSILGQGNDEKLFF
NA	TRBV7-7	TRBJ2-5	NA	TGTGCCAGCAGTTCTGTGGGAGAGACCCAGTACTTC	CASSSVGETQYF
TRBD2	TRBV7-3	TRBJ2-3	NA	TGTGCCAGCAGCCAAATAGCGGGGGGGCTTGATACGCAGTATTTT	CASSQIAGGLDTQYF